Following are 30 T cell receptor beta chains from one sample sequenced in a study of T-cell reconstitution after alpha-beta-depleted transplantation in children. The TCRbeta library was prepared with unique molecular identifiers. TCRdb itself ran the PCR reads through MiXCR, one entry per CDR3 protein. The sample contains under 350,000 distinct CDR3 sequences, 9.9% of which appear only once. Sequencing was performed on PBMCs from the stem cell graft donor, taken from the stem cell graft. The receptor set was obtained from a human donor who donated a stem cell graft to a child with SCID.

V usage is TRBV6-1 and J usage is TRBJ2-7, with 9 bases aligning to TRBD2. The CDR3 loop spans 16 amino acids. Germline V CDR1 and CDR2: MNHNS, SASEGT. The trim removed 6 bases at V and 4 bases at J, leaving 13 bases unmatched. The CDR3 here is CASRERWGLALYEQYF. CDR3 bases: TGTGCCAGCAGGGAACGGTGGGGACTAGCTTTATACGAGCAGTACTTC.

Many counts were recorded for this clonotype. The chain combines TRBV7-9 with TRBJ1-1; D not resolved. The germline V gene has CDR1 SEHNR and CDR2 FQNEAQ (reference sequence). CDR3 length: 12 residues. V lost 1 base, J lost 7 bases, and 7 bases lay in between. CDR3 in amino acids: CASSLVGSEAFF. CDR3 DNA sequence: TGTGCCAGCAGCTTAGTCGGAAGTGAAGCTTTCTTT.

The J gene is TRBJ2-2, the V gene TRBV5-1; D is possibly TRBD2 (6 bases). The CDR3 has 15 residues. Germline CDR1 and CDR2: SGHRS and YFSETQ. V lost 1 base and J lost 4, with 11 bases in between. Here the CDR3 reads CASSLTNGGTGELFF. The CDR3 nucleotides read TGCGCCAGCAGCTTGACTAACGGGGGCACCGGGGAGCTGTTTTTT.

The rearrangement joins TRBV6-5 to TRBJ2-1; possible D gene TRBD2, 5 bases. V lost 2 bases and J 1 base, leaving 18 bases between the germline ends. The germline V gene has CDR1 MNHEY and CDR2 SVGAGI. The CDR3 has 18 amino acids. The CDR3 DNA reads as TGTGCCAGCAGTTACGAGGGCCATACCATGGGTTCCTACAATGAGCAGTTCTTC. Protein product: CASSYEGHTMGSYNEQFF.

The chain employs TRBV10-3 and TRBJ2-7, with D hard to call. The germline V gene encodes CDR1 ENHRY and CDR2 SYGVKD. Trimming stripped 2 bases from V and 7 bases from J, with 9 bases between. The CDR3 length is 12 residues. CDR3 coding DNA: TGTGCCATCAGTGAGCCCTTGCTTGAGCAGTACTTC. Protein: CAISEPLLEQYF.

This clonotype was found many times. The chain has TRBV7-9 and TRBJ1-1, with D unresolved. The germline CDR1 and CDR2 sequences are SEHNR and FQNEAQ (reference sequence). The CDR3 has 15 residues. V lost 5 bases and J lost 0, with 13 bases in between. The CDR3 DNA sequence: TGTGCCAGCAGCGATACGGACGGAATGAACACTGAAGCTTTCTTT. The encoded protein is CASSDTDGMNTEAFF.

This chain joins TRBV24-1 and TRBJ2-1; 8 bases agree with TRBD1. J lost 5 bases, V lost 3 bases, and 5 bases had no gene match. CDR1 is KGHDR and CDR2 is SFDVKD in the germline V gene. This CDR3 comprises 15 residues. In DNA form, the CDR3 reads TGTGCCACCAGTGATCCGGGACAGGTTAACAATGAGCAGTTCTTC. Protein product: CATSDPGQVNNEQFF.

This clonotype has just a few counts. The J gene is TRBJ2-4, the V gene TRBV6-2 or TRBV6-3; no clear D. V shed 4 bases and J shed 3 bases, with 10 bases lying between them. The germline gives CDR1 MNHEY, CDR2 SVGEGT. The CDR3 is 14 amino acids. CDR3 in DNA: TGTGCCAGCAGTTCGGTACAAATCAAAAACATTCAGTACTTC. It is translated as CASSSVQIKNIQYF.

This clonotype appeared many times. The rearrangement joins TRBV18 to TRBJ1-3; 9 bases are a match to TRBD1. Losses at the gene ends were 1 base for V and 3 bases for J; bases not matched to a gene: 7. The CDR3 sequence is 17 residues long. CDR1 KGHSH and CDR2 LQKENI come from the germline V gene. CDR3 in amino acids: CASSPLWDRDGGNTIYF. The DNA for the CDR3 is TGTGCCAGCTCACCACTCTGGGACAGGGACGGTGGAAACACCATATATTTT. Together with reference TRBV18 and TRBJ1-3, the CDR3 gives the full variable domain: NAGVMQNPRHLVRRRGQEARLRCSPMKGHSHVYWYRQLPEEGLKFMVYLQKENIIDESGMPKERFSAEFPKEGPSILRIQQVVRGDSAAYFCASSPLWDRDGGNTIYFGEGSWLTVV.

The sample holds a few counts of this clonotype. This chain uses TRBV5-1 with TRBJ2-1; no clear D. Deletions cut 1 base from V and 6 bases from J, with 8 bases between. Germline CDR1 reads SGHRS; CDR2 reads YFSETQ. This CDR3 spans 13 amino acids. The DNA for the CDR3 is TGCGCCAGCAGCTTGCCTTCAGGCAATGAGCAGTTCTTC. It yields the protein CASSLPSGNEQFF.

Ten or more counts support this clonotype. The chain carries TRBV28 and TRBJ2-7; D gene ambiguous. CDR3 length: 14 residues. Germline V gives CDR1 MDHEN, CDR2 SYDVKM. Trimming left V 6 bases short and J 2 bases short, with 14 bases between. The CDR3 DNA reads TGTGCCAGCAGCATCACACCAAAACCCTACGAGCAGTACTTC. The encoded protein is CASSITPKPYEQYF.

The V call is TRBV12-3 or TRBV12-4, the J call TRBJ2-5; tentative D call: TRBD1 (7 bases). The CDR3 length is 12 residues. With 6 bases removed from V and 8 bases from J, the gap between germline ends came to 13 bases. The CDR3 is CASRYRGGTQYF. CDR3 bases: TGTGCCAGCAGATACAGGGGAGGAACCCAGTACTTC.

Of note for this clonotype: A much bigger clone sits one base away, suggesting this may be a read error. The V gene is TRBV3-1, the J gene TRBJ1-2; D ambiguous. V shed 2 bases and J shed 0 bases, with 7 bases lying between them. This CDR3 has 14 amino acids. The germline V gene encodes CDR1 LGHDT and CDR2 YNNKEL (reference sequence). The CDR3 is CASSQSVSNYGYTF. CDR3 bases: TGTGCCAGCAGCCAAAGTGTGTCTAACTATGGCTACACCTTC.

The chain links TRBV20-1 to TRBJ2-5, with D perhaps matching TRBD1 or TRBD2 (6 bases each). The germline V gene encodes CDR1 DFQATT and CDR2 SNEGSKA (reference sequence). Trimming shortened V by 6 bases and J by 5 bases, and 25 bases separated the two germline ends. The CDR3 consists of 16 residues. The CDR3 loop reads CSAEGKGGVLRETQYF. CDR3 DNA sequence: TGCAGTGCCGAGGGGAAGGGGGGCGTTTTGAGGGAGACCCAGTACTTC.

The V and J genes are TRBV7-3 and TRBJ2-1, with TRBD2 identical over 10 bases. From germline, CDR1 is SGHTA and CDR2 FQGTGA. This CDR3 is built from 17 residues. Trimming cost V 4 bases and J 3 bases; bases outside gene matches: 9. The CDR3 nucleotides read TGTGCCAGCAGCTCTAGCGGGGGCTGGTCCGACTACAATGAGCAGTTCTTC. Protein: CASSSSGGWSDYNEQFF.

This clonotype was seen repeatedly, ten times or more. This chain connects TRBV5-1 to TRBJ2-2; D is perhaps TRBD2 (6 bases). Germline V CDR1 and CDR2: SGHRS, YFSETQ. The length of the CDR3 is 14 residues. The V gene lost 3 bases and the J gene lost 5 bases, with 11 bases spanning the gap. The CDR3 region is CASSSSGGTGELFF. Here the CDR3 DNA reads TGCGCCAGCAGCTCTTCCGGGGGAACCGGGGAGCTGTTTTTT.

This clonotype was seen a handful of times. The chain carries TRBV24-1 and TRBJ2-1, with D uncertain. Germline CDR1 reads KGHDR; CDR2 reads SFDVKD. V lost 4 bases to trimming and J lost 7 bases, with 10 bases between them. CDR3 length: 13 residues. The CDR3, as DNA: TGTGCCACCAGTGAACGAAACGAAAATGAGCAGTTCTTC. Protein sequence: CATSERNENEQFF.

The chain links TRBV6-1 to TRBJ2-7, with TRBD1 matching 7 bases. This CDR3 is 16 amino acids long. V lost 7 bases to trimming and J lost 0 bases; unmatched junction nucleotides: 12. CDR1 MNHNS and CDR2 SASEGT come from the germline V gene. The CDR3: CASTRDRATNSYEQYF. The CDR3 region has the DNA TGTGCCAGCACCAGAGACAGGGCCACTAACTCCTACGAGCAGTACTTC.

This clonotype has at least ten counts. In nucleotides, the CDR3 is TGCGCCAGCAGCTTTCTGGACAGCACAGATACGCAGTATTTT. This codes for CASSFLDSTDTQYF. The V call is TRBV5-1, the J call TRBJ2-3; unclear D gene. The V end lost 2 bases, the J end lost 0 bases, and 7 bases lay between the germline ends. This CDR3 has 14 residues. Germline V gene lookup returns CDR1 SGHRS and CDR2 YFSETQ.

This clonotype was seen more than once but under ten times. V gene TRBV29-1 combines with J gene TRBJ2-1; D possibly matches TRBD1 or TRBD2 (5 bases each). The CDR3 runs 12 residues. Germline CDR1 and CDR2: SQVTM and ANQGSEA. With 6 bases removed from V and 1 base from J, the gap between germline ends came to 7 bases. CDR3 in amino acids: CSVGRSYNEQFF. CDR3 bases: TGCAGCGTGGGACGGTCCTACAATGAGCAGTTCTTC.

This clonotype was seen repeatedly, ten times or more. V and J are TRBV4-2 and TRBJ1-2, with a possible D match to TRBD1 (5 bases). This CDR3 is built from 15 residues. V lost 0 bases and J 1 base, leaving 9 bases between the germline ends. Germline CDR1 LGHNA, CDR2 YNFKEQ. CDR3 sequence reads: CASSQEGVSNYGYTF. The CDR3 bases are TGTGCCAGCAGCCAAGAAGGGGTCAGTAACTATGGCTACACCTTC.

This clonotype was found a few times. This sequence joins TRBV6-6 and TRBJ2-5; D is uncertain. The germline V gene has CDR1 MNHNY and CDR2 SVGAGI (reference sequence). The CDR3 spans 12 residues. V was clipped by 6 bases and J by 3 bases, with 8 bases between them. The CDR3 DNA sequence: TGTGCCAGCAGAAGCAGAGAAGAGACCCAGTACTTC. As protein: CASRSREETQYF.

This clonotype was observed a handful of times. The rearrangement uses TRBV7-8 and TRBJ2-5, with 8 positions matching TRBD1. CDR1 SGHVS and CDR2 FQNEAQ come from the germline V gene. The CDR3 length is 16 residues. V was pared by 5 bases and J by 1 base, with 9 bases of the junction left unmatched. The DNA for the CDR3 is TGTGCCAGCAGCCAACGGACAGGGATTGGCCAAGAGACCCAGTACTTC. Amino acids: CASSQRTGIGQETQYF.

The sample holds many counts of this clonotype. The CDR3 reads CASSYTNTGELFF. The CDR3 DNA reads as TGTGCCAGCAGTTACACGAACACCGGGGAGCTGTTTTTT. The V gene is TRBV6-5, the J gene TRBJ2-2; D is uncertain. The CDR3 runs to 13 residues. V was pared by 2 bases and J by 0 bases, with 1 base between. Germline loops: CDR1 MNHEY, CDR2 SVGAGI.

In its sample, this clonotype was seen many times. V and J are TRBV20-1 and TRBJ2-3, with 9 bases lining up with TRBD2. CDR1 and CDR2 (germline): DFQATT, SNEGSKA (reference sequence). The CDR3 consists of 17 residues. Trimming removed 3 bases from V and 4 bases from J; junction bases left unmatched: 14. This chain's CDR3 is CSASGVVSGGRADTQYF. CDR3 nucleotides: TGCAGTGCTAGCGGCGTTGTCAGCGGGGGGCGGGCAGATACGCAGTATTTT.

J is TRBJ2-3 and V is TRBV6-1, with 8 bases lining up with TRBD2. CDR1 and CDR2 (germline): MNHNS, SASEGT. The CDR3 runs 15 residues. J lost 1 base, V lost 8 bases, and 8 bases had no gene match. Here the CDR3 reads CASLNGGVGTDTQYF. CDR3 DNA sequence: TGTGCCAGCCTAAACGGGGGGGTCGGCACAGATACGCAGTATTTT.

This clonotype was picked up many times. The V gene is TRBV4-2, the J gene TRBJ2-3; D remains ambiguous. V shed 1 base and J shed 6 bases, with 17 bases lying between them. CDR1 and CDR2 from the germline V gene are LGHNA and YNFKEQ. The CDR3 runs 16 residues. This CDR3 reads CASSQVVTDTHDTQYF. The CDR3 DNA reads TGTGCCAGCAGCCAAGTAGTCACCGACACCCACGATACGCAGTATTTT.

The V and J genes are TRBV5-5 and TRBJ2-4, with 7 bases fitting TRBD2. The CDR3 is made up of 16 amino acids. Looked up from germline, CDR1 is SGHKS and CDR2 is YYEKEE (reference sequence). V lost 1 base to trimming and J lost 0 bases; unmatched junction nucleotides: 4. The chain's CDR3 is CASSLLGREAKNIQYF. The CDR3, as DNA: TGTGCCAGCAGCTTGCTAGGGAGGGAAGCCAAAAACATTCAGTACTTC.

The rearrangement joins TRBV4-1 to TRBJ2-1; no reliable D call. The V gene lost 2 bases and the J gene lost 5 bases, with 13 bases spanning the gap. Germline V gene sequence: CDR1 MGHRA, CDR2 YSYEKL. CDR3 length: 15 residues. CDR3 sequence reads: CASSQLQLIHNEQFF. In nucleotides, the CDR3 is TGCGCCAGCAGCCAACTCCAGCTAATCCACAATGAGCAGTTCTTC.

This clonotype showed up many times. The V gene is TRBV2, the J gene TRBJ1-1, with 7 bases identical to TRBD1. The CDR3 extends over 15 amino acids. With V trimmed by 5 bases and J by 2 bases, 8 bases remained unmatched. Germline V gene sequence: CDR1 SNHLY, CDR2 FYNNEI. CDR3 nucleotides: TGTGCCAGCAGTCCGCGACAGGGACTTAACACTGAAGCTTTCTTT. Translating gives CASSPRQGLNTEAFF.